This TCR beta chain was retrieved from a study of blood T cell repertoires in COVID-19. Profiling relied on immunoSEQ multiplex PCR, and the TCRdb table lists in-frame clones only, not all of them. The data hold approximately 210,000 clones, with around 92% observed a single time. This clone was counted a single time. The study drew participants aged about 18 to 90 years from 20 to 30 US areas. The sequence came from a woman between 18 and 29 years old who had recovered from COVID-19. Sample: PBMCs or T cells enriched from blood (not recorded which).

For the CDR3, the DNA is TGTGCCAGCAGTTTGGAACAGGGCAACTTCGGGGAGTACTTC. Its protein product is CASSLEQGNFGEYF. The V call is TRBV28, the J call TRBJ2-7; a weak D match, TRBD1 (6 bases). V lost 3 bases, J lost 11 bases, and 20 bases lay in between. The CDR3 is 14 amino acids. Germline-derived CDR1 and CDR2 are MDHEN and SYDVKM.